The 27 T cell receptor beta chains below all came from one sample that was sequenced in a study of blood T cells in healthy people across ages. The authors ran a second PCR of roughly 7 to 11 cycles using a sample-barcoded 5' primer and a J-beta primer mix. TCRdb re-analysed the 5' RACE reads in MiXCR, keeping a single row per CDR3 protein. The table records around 1,600,000 distinct CDR3 sequences, roughly two fifths of them present only once. Sequencing was carried out using blood. These receptors were collected from a woman under 30 in good health.

The rearrangement uses TRBV5-1 and TRBJ1-4; D gene unclear. The V gene's germline CDR1 is SGHRS and CDR2 YFSETQ. The CDR3 is 15 amino acids. Trimming removed 2 bases from V and 0 bases from J, with 8 bases in between. The DNA of the CDR3 is TGCGCCAGCAGCTTTCTAGGTGCAACTAATGAAAAACTGTTTTTT. It yields the protein CASSFLGATNEKLFF.

This clonotype has a handful of counts. This chain uses TRBV12-3 or TRBV12-4 with TRBJ2-7; D remains ambiguous. The CDR3 has 12 amino acids. V was pared by 8 bases and J by 2 bases, with 10 bases between. CDR3 bases: TGTGCCAGCCGTTCGAGAGCCTACGAGCAGTACTTC. Protein sequence: CASRSRAYEQYF.

The V and J genes are TRBV6-2 or TRBV6-3 and TRBJ1-4; D is ambiguous. CDR3 length equals 14 residues. Germline V gives CDR1 MNHEY, CDR2 SVGEGT. V dropped 6 bases and J dropped 4 bases, with 12 bases sitting between them. As DNA, the CDR3 is TGTGCCAGCAGACCCGGACGGATTAATGAAAAACTGTTTTTT. Encoded protein: CASRPGRINEKLFF.

This clonotype has a count of ten or more. The chain has TRBV2 and TRBJ1-6; no clear D gene. Germline V gene lookup returns CDR1 SNHLY and CDR2 FYNNEI. CDR3 length equals 15 residues. V gave up 7 bases and J gave up 5 bases, with 15 bases separating them. CDR3 nucleotide sequence: TGTGCCAGCATGGCGAGGATTTGGGATAATTCACCCCTCCACTTT. Residues: CASMARIWDNSPLHF.

The CDR3 DNA follows: TGCGCCAGCAGCCCTTCAAAGGGACAGCCGGGATACGAGCAGTACTTC. This sequence encodes CASSPSKGQPGYEQYF. The V gene is TRBV5-1, the J gene TRBJ2-5; 7 bases map to TRBD1. Near its end, the DNA agrees better with TRBJ2-7, so the J call may be wrong. The germline gives CDR1 SGHRS, CDR2 YFSETQ. The CDR3 covers 16 residues.

This clonotype has more than one count but fewer than ten. The chain recombines TRBV7-2 with TRBJ1-6; no definite D call. The V end was cut by 6 bases, the J end by 9 bases, with 12 bases between. This CDR3 contains 13 residues. CDR1 is SGHTA and CDR2 is FQGNSA in the germline V gene. CDR3 coding DNA: TGTGCCAGCAGTACGAACGCGGGTTCACCCCTCCACTTT. Translation gives CASSTNAGSPLHF.

The rearrangement links TRBV10-3 to TRBJ2-3; no clear D. Trimming pared 6 bases from V and 6 bases from J, leaving 7 bases between. This CDR3 comprises 11 residues. Germline CDR1 ENHRY, CDR2 SYGVKD. The CDR3 DNA is TGTGCCATCAGGGGATTGGATACGCAGTATTTT. Protein sequence: CAIRGLDTQYF.

This clonotype was observed a handful of times. CDR3 amino acids: CASSLLGRDQPQHF. The CDR3 nucleotides read TGTGCCAGCAGCTTACTCGGCCGAGATCAGCCCCAGCATTTT. The V gene is TRBV7-2, the J gene TRBJ1-5, with D unclear. This CDR3 has 14 amino acids. V lost 2 bases to trimming and J lost 5 bases, with 10 bases between them. Germline V CDR1 and CDR2: SGHTA, FQGNSA. Full variable domain (remainder filled in from reference TRBV7-2 and TRBJ1-5): GAGVSQSPSNKVTEKGKDVELRCDPISGHTALYWYRQSLGQGLEFLIYFQGNSAPDKSGLPSDRFSAERTGGSVSTLTIQRTQQEDSAVYLCASSLLGRDQPQHFGDGTRLSIL.

The CDR3 here is CSDASGGANEQFF. The CDR3 nucleotides are TGCAGCGACGCTAGCGGGGGGGCGAATGAGCAGTTCTTC. V and J are TRBV29-1 and TRBJ2-1; 12 bases align to TRBD2. The V segment lost 7 bases and the J segment 7 bases; nucleotides outside the gene matches: 5. The CDR3 covers 13 residues. CDR1 is SQVTM, CDR2 ANQGSEA, per germline.

The chain employs TRBV7-2 and TRBJ1-5; D unclear. Germline assignment: CDR1 SGHTA and CDR2 FQGNSA. CDR3 size: 16 residues. V dropped 2 bases and J dropped 6 bases, with 17 bases sitting between them. The CDR3 loop is CASSLLDSRQGQPQHF. The CDR3 bases are TGTGCCAGCAGCTTATTAGATAGCCGGCAAGGTCAGCCCCAGCATTTT. The whole variable domain, remainder taken from reference TRBV7-2 and TRBJ1-5, is GAGVSQSPSNKVTEKGKDVELRCDPISGHTALYWYRQSLGQGLEFLIYFQGNSAPDKSGLPSDRFSAERTGGSVSTLTIQRTQQEDSAVYLCASSLLDSRQGQPQHFGDGTRLSIL.

The chain employs TRBV20-1 and TRBJ1-4, with D uncertain. V was shortened by 6 bases and J by 8 bases, with 10 bases between the two germline ends. The germline V gene has CDR1 DFQATT and CDR2 SNEGSKA (reference sequence). The CDR3 sequence is 11 residues long. The CDR3 region is CSAPGPEKLFF. The CDR3, as DNA: TGCAGTGCCCCCGGACCGGAAAAACTGTTTTTT.

The chain carries TRBV29-1 and TRBJ2-7; 10 bases are a match to TRBD1. J was trimmed by 3 bases and V by 3 bases; bases with no gene match: 2. The length of the CDR3 is 13 residues. Germline V gene sequence: CDR1 SQVTM, CDR2 ANQGSEA. CDR3 protein: CSVDWTGGYEQYF. In DNA, the CDR3 is TGCAGCGTTGATTGGACAGGGGGCTACGAGCAGTACTTC.

The chain joins TRBV20-1 to TRBJ2-7; D tentatively fits TRBD1 or TRBD2 (6 bases each). V shed 8 bases and J shed 2 bases, with 13 bases lying between them. Looked up from germline, CDR1 is DFQATT and CDR2 is SNEGSKA (reference sequence). The CDR3 is made up of 12 amino acids. CDR3 DNA: TGCAGTATCCCGAGGGGGGCCTACGAGCAGTACTTC. As protein: CSIPRGAYEQYF.

V gene TRBV7-2 combines with J gene TRBJ2-1; D is possibly TRBD1 (5 bases). Trimming shortened V by 5 bases and J by 7 bases, and 12 bases separated the two germline ends. Per the germline V gene, CDR1 is SGHTA and CDR2 is FQGNSA. This CDR3 is built from 13 residues. The CDR3 region is CASSVQARNEQFF. CDR3 coding DNA: TGTGCCAGCAGCGTACAGGCGAGAAATGAGCAGTTCTTC.

About this clonotype: Since a much larger clone is just one base distant, this may be a read error. This chain connects TRBV4-1 to TRBJ2-3; D unclear. From germline, CDR1 is MGHRA and CDR2 YSYEKL. The CDR3 covers 15 residues. Deletions cut 0 bases from V and 5 bases from J, with 12 bases between. The CDR3 here is CASSQDGRSRDTQYF. CDR3 in DNA: TGCGCCAGCAGCCAAGATGGTCGATCGAGAGATACGCAGTATTTT.

A few counts support this clonotype. The chain is built from TRBV6-5 and TRBJ2-7; 9 bases fit TRBD1. CDR1 MNHEY and CDR2 SVGAGI come from the germline V gene. This CDR3 region has 16 residues. V lost 7 bases, J lost 1 base, and 11 bases stayed unmatched. The CDR3 spells CASKATGTGKSYEQYF. DNA of the CDR3: TGTGCCAGCAAAGCCACCGGGACAGGGAAATCCTACGAGCAGTACTTC.

This clonotype was counted a few times. The chain has TRBV15 and TRBJ2-3; tentative D call: TRBD2 (5 bases). The CDR3 has 14 residues. V lost 3 bases to trimming and J lost 7 bases, with 14 bases between them. Germline V CDR1 and CDR2: LNHNV, YYDKDF (reference sequence). CDR3 bases: TGTGCCACCAGCAGGGGCCGCTCGGGAAATACGCAGTATTTT. Translated, it gives CATSRGRSGNTQYF.

This chain uses TRBV9 with TRBJ2-4; 8 nucleotides match TRBD1. The J call may be mistaken, given a closer DNA end match to TRBJ2-5. CDR1 and CDR2 from the germline V gene are SGDLS and YYNGEE. The CDR3 contains 15 residues. This CDR3 reads CASSVGDRGSETQYF. CDR3 in DNA: TGTGCCAGCAGCGTAGGTGACAGGGGTTCGGAGACCCAGTACTTC.

This chain connects TRBV6-5 to TRBJ1-1; D unresolved. V was shortened by 2 bases and J by 6 bases, with 13 bases between the two germline ends. This CDR3 has 14 amino acids. Looked up from germline, CDR1 is MNHEY and CDR2 is SVGAGI. This chain's CDR3 is CASSYTGDGPEAFF. CDR3 sequence (DNA): TGTGCCAGCAGTTACACGGGAGACGGGCCTGAAGCTTTCTTT.

The chain joins TRBV18 to TRBJ2-1; D may be TRBD1 or TRBD2 (5 bases each). This CDR3 has 14 residues. V lost 6 bases to trimming and J lost 10 bases, with 19 bases between them. Looked up from germline, CDR1 is KGHSH and CDR2 is LQKENI. The CDR3 here is CASSTALRGGEQFF. In DNA form, the CDR3 reads TGTGCCAGCTCTACGGCGTTGAGGGGCGGGGAGCAGTTCTTC.

The chain joins TRBV27 to TRBJ2-1; TRBD2 aligns across 9 bases. CDR1 and CDR2 (germline): MNHEY, SMNVEV (reference sequence). V gave up 7 bases and J gave up 7 bases; unmatched junction bases: 14. This CDR3 comprises 16 residues. The CDR3 DNA reads TGTGCCAGCACCAATTCCTTTGCGGGAGGGACTAATGAGCAGTTCTTC. Translating gives CASTNSFAGGTNEQFF.

CDR3 sequence: CATSSGPRAFF. The CDR3 DNA is TGTGCCACCAGCTCGGGGCCACGGGCTTTCTTT. The chain links TRBV15 to TRBJ1-1, with D perhaps matching TRBD1 (5 bases). Per germline, CDR1 LNHNV and CDR2 YYDKDF (reference sequence). This CDR3 is 11 amino acids long. V gave up 5 bases and J gave up 11 bases, with 12 bases separating them.

The chain is built from TRBV5-1 and TRBJ2-5; D uncertain. The CDR3 loop spans 15 amino acids. Trimming left V 4 bases short and J 2 bases short, with 15 bases between. Germline CDR1 reads SGHRS; CDR2 reads YFSETQ. In DNA, the CDR3 is TGCGCCAGCAGCAACCCTCGGAGTATACAAGAGACCCAGTACTTC. This codes for CASSNPRSIQETQYF.

This sequence joins TRBV5-1 and TRBJ2-7; D is unclear. Per germline, CDR1 SGHRS and CDR2 YFSETQ. V was cut by 7 bases and J by 0 bases, with 23 bases left in between. The CDR3 covers 17 residues. The CDR3 DNA sequence: TGCGCCAGCCGCCAGACCTCGGTGAGCCGGAGCTCCTACGAGCAGTACTTC. Translated: CASRQTSVSRSSYEQYF.

This chain joins TRBV5-1 and TRBJ2-1, with D tentatively TRBD1 (6 bases). CDR3 size: 16 residues. Trimming left V 1 base short and J 6 bases short, with 17 bases between. Germline V lookup: CDR1 SGHRS, CDR2 YFSETQ. CDR3 DNA: TGCGCCAGCAGCTTGCCCCACCGACAAGGGGGCAATGAGCAGTTCTTC. It specifies CASSLPHRQGGNEQFF.

Only a few counts were recorded for this clonotype. The CDR3 loop is CASSSAKTSYNEQFF. The DNA for the CDR3 is TGTGCCAGCAGCTCGGCCAAAACCTCCTACAATGAGCAGTTCTTC. This chain uses TRBV6-2 or TRBV6-3 with TRBJ2-1; D is uncertain. V lost 6 bases and J lost 0, with 12 bases in between. The germline gives CDR1 MNHEY, CDR2 SVGEGT. The CDR3 extends over 15 amino acids.

This clonotype is a singleton in its sample. The chain couples TRBV5-1 to TRBJ2-7; 12 positions agree with TRBD2. CDR3 length equals 16 residues. CDR1 is SGHRS and CDR2 is YFSETQ in the germline V gene. The trim removed 3 bases at V and 5 bases at J, leaving 9 bases unmatched. Here the CDR3 reads CASSWPALAGGNEQYF. CDR3 DNA sequence: TGCGCCAGCAGCTGGCCGGCACTAGCGGGAGGTAACGAGCAGTACTTC.